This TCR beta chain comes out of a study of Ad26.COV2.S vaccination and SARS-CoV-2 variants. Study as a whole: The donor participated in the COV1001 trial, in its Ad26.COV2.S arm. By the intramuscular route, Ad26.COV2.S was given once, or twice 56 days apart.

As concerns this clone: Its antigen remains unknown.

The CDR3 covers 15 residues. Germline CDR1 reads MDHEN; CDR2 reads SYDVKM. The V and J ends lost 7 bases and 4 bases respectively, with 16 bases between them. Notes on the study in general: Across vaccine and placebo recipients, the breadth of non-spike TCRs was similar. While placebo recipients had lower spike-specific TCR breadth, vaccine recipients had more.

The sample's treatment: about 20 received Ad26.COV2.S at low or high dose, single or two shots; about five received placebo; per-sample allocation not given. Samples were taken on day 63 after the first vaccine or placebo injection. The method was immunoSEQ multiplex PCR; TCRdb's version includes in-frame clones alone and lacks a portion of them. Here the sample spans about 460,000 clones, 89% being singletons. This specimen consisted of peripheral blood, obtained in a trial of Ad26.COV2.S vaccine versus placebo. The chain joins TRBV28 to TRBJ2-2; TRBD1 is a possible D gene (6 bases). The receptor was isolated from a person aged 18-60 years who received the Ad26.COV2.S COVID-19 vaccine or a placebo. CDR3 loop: CASKVGQRITGELFF. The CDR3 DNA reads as TGTGCCAGCAAAGTAGGACAGAGAATCACCGGGGAGCTGTTTTTT. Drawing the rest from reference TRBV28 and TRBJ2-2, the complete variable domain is DVKVTQSSRYLVKRTGEKVFLECVQDMDHENMFWYRQDPGLGLRLIYFSYDVKMKEKGDIPEGYSVSREKKERFSLILESASTNQTSMYLCASKVGQRITGELFFGEGSRLTVL.